This entry lists 7 T cell receptor beta chains sequenced from one sample in a study of CD8+ T cells in alopecia areata. Treatment meaning: oral pan-JAK inhibitor, 5-10 mg twice daily. Extracted RNA was reverse transcribed, and the resulting cDNA served as sequencing template. The protocol was immunoSEQ multiplex PCR, while the TCRdb copy is restricted to in-frame clones and leaves out a portion. Of 100,000 to 140,000 clones in the sample, roughly 84% were seen once. The starting material was CD8+ T cells sorted from blood, obtained at week 24, from a patient treated with tofacitinib. The receptors were gathered from a human donor with alopecia areata.

The chain joins TRBV7-6 to TRBJ1-6; TRBD1 aligns across 7 bases. The CDR3 sequence is 15 residues long. The germline V gene encodes CDR1 SGHVS and CDR2 FNYEAQ. V lost 5 bases and J lost 7; bases outside the gene matches: 8. The CDR3 DNA reads TGTGCCAGCAGCCACAACAGGGGTCGGAATTCACCCCTCCACTTT. This encodes CASSHNRGRNSPLHF.

The rearrangement uses TRBV6-1 and TRBJ2-7, with D maybe TRBD1 (6 bases). CDR3 length equals 16 residues. V lost 4 bases and J 1 base, leaving 17 bases between the germline ends. Germline V lookup: CDR1 MNHNS, CDR2 SASEGT. The CDR3, as DNA: TGTGCCAGCAGTGCTTTTATACAGGGAATTTCCTACGAGCAGTACTTC. Translating gives CASSAFIQGISYEQYF.

V and J are TRBV9 and TRBJ1-5, with D possibly being TRBD1 (5 bases). The germline V gene has CDR1 SGDLS and CDR2 YYNGEE. V dropped 3 bases and J dropped 2 bases, with 12 bases sitting between them. This CDR3 is 15 amino acids long. CDR3 bases: TGTGCCAGCAGCGCTTCTGGGACGGGCAATCAGCCCCAGCATTTT. This gives the protein CASSASGTGNQPQHF. The whole variable domain, filled in from reference TRBV9 and TRBJ1-5, reads DSGVTQTPKHLITATGQRVTLRCSPRSGDLSVYWYQQSLDQGLQFLIQYYNGEERAKGNILERFSAQQFPDLHSELNLSSLELGDSALYFCASSASGTGNQPQHFGDGTRLSIL.

V is TRBV14 and J is TRBJ2-3; D is unresolved. The CDR3 has 13 amino acids. The ends were cut back, 0 bases at V and 6 bases at J, with 7 bases in the middle. Germline V lookup: CDR1 SGHDN, CDR2 FVKESK. DNA for the CDR3: TGTGCCAGCAGCCAAGATCCGACGGATACGCAGTATTTT. Its protein is CASSQDPTDTQYF. The complete variable domain, with remaining parts taken from reference TRBV14 and TRBJ2-3, reads EAGVTQFPSHSVIEKGQTVTLRCDPISGHDNLYWYRRVMGKEIKFLLHFVKESKQDESGMPNNRFLAERTGGTYSTLKVQPAELEDSGVYFCASSQDPTDTQYFGPGTRLTVL.

The V and J genes are TRBV29-1 and TRBJ2-3, with D perhaps given as TRBD1 or TRBD2 (6 bases each). V was clipped by 5 bases and J by 3 bases, with 18 bases between them. The CDR3 sequence is 15 residues long. Looked up from germline, CDR1 is SQVTM and CDR2 is ANQGSEA. The DNA for the CDR3 is TGCAGCGTTTCAGGGGAGGCGCTTCTTACAGATACGCAGTATTTT. Amino acid sequence: CSVSGEALLTDTQYF.

The genes are TRBV11-3 and TRBJ2-5; TRBD1 matches 7 bases. The CDR3 is 16 amino acids. Germline assignment: CDR1 SGHNT and CDR2 YENEEA. J was trimmed by 4 bases and V by 3 bases; bases with no gene match: 11. In nucleotides, the CDR3 is TGTGCCAGCAGCTTCTACGCCGGGACAGAACGAGAGACCCAGTACTTC. Residues: CASSFYAGTERETQYF.

This rearrangement joins TRBV4-3 to TRBJ2-7; no clear D. The CDR3 is made up of 15 amino acids. Looked up from germline, CDR1 is LGHNA and CDR2 is YSLEER. Trimming removed 0 bases from V and 3 bases from J, with 12 bases in between. CDR3 residues: CASSQDRSGVYEQYF. The CDR3 DNA follows: TGCGCCAGCAGCCAAGATCGATCAGGAGTCTACGAGCAGTACTTC.